This T cell receptor beta chain emerged from a study of blood T cell repertoires in COVID-19. Across the whole study: Samples of COVID-19 (acute and convalescent) were obtained from the United States, Italy and Spain.

As handled by the study authors: Amplification from reference gene primers served as the basis for estimated nucleated cell counts. Some clones are missing from TCRdb's copy, which holds only in-frame ones; the method was immunoSEQ multiplex PCR. The DNA gave D and trimming, while V, J and clone size come from that table. This table has 200,000 to 250,000 clones, 85% to 90% appearing once. Germline V gives CDR1 MNHEY, CDR2 SVGAGI. This CDR3 comprises 15 residues. V shed 5 bases and J shed 0 bases, with 11 bases lying between them. V usage is TRBV6-5 and J usage is TRBJ1-5; no definite D call. The receptor's source is a man younger than 35 with active or convalescent COVID-19. Sequenced: peripheral blood. CDR3 sequence reads: CASSLNSLSNQPQHF. The CDR3 coding sequence is TGTGCCAGCAGTCTGAACAGCCTTAGCAATCAGCCCCAGCATTTT.